The rows below give T cell receptor beta chains drawn from one sample of a study of blood T cell repertoires in COVID-19. The repertoire was sequenced with immunoSEQ multiplex PCR; TCRdb's copy has only in-frame clones and lacks some. The sample shows about 140,000 clones, under 85% of them seen only once. Specimen: peripheral blood. The receptors derive from a human donor in a cohort sampled during active COVID-19. The conserved cysteine and the conserved F or W are not part of the CDR3 here. The order of the fields is V gene, CDR3 protein.

v_gene: TRBV7-2; CDR3aa: ASSLGQFNTEAF
v_gene: TRBV3-1/TRBV3-2; CDR3aa: ASSPTIPLGSGYT
v_gene: TRBV14; CDR3aa: ASSHGQGNSPLH
v_gene: TRBV9; CDR3aa: ASSPTTGGLASSAEAF
v_gene: TRBV27; CDR3aa: ASSSPDNSDRTPEAF
v_gene: TRBV11-3; CDR3aa: ASSTGLAGVTDTQY
v_gene: TRBV5-1; CDR3aa: ASSSRTDHNEQF
v_gene: TRBV7-2; CDR3aa: ASSLVPRRGEKLF
v_gene: TRBV21-1; CDR3aa: ASSTLTGSNTGELF
v_gene: TRBV20-1; CDR3aa: SARYGVEQY
v_gene: TRBV9; CDR3aa: ASSVLDSGAGGHVGTQY
v_gene: TRBV25-1; CDR3aa: ASSESGIAGLGQPQH
v_gene: TRBV6-5; CDR3aa: ASRDTHNQPQH
v_gene: TRBV10-3; CDR3aa: AITRGMGTEAF
v_gene: TRBV6-1; CDR3aa: ASSEDVTYYGYT
v_gene: TRBV5-6; CDR3aa: ASSRDTSYEQY
v_gene: TRBV6-5; CDR3aa: ASSYKQGNGYT
v_gene: TRBV7-3; CDR3aa: ASSESGTGRDTQY
v_gene: TRBV5-1; CDR3aa: ASSLVAGAGPLH
v_gene: TRBV13; CDR3aa: ASSLAGGPGANVLT
v_gene: TRBV14; CDR3aa: ASSSRTGTVYGYT
v_gene: TRBV7-2; CDR3aa: ASSLERGEKLF
v_gene: TRBV5-1; CDR3aa: ASSLGPGSETQY
v_gene: TRBV4-1; CDR3aa: ASSQGRGSNTGELF
v_gene: TRBV7-3; CDR3aa: ASSLGRTGQETQY
v_gene: TRBV6-2/TRBV6-3; CDR3aa: ASSYSGGSTYEQY
v_gene: TRBV7-8; CDR3aa: ASSLGGRGGTGELF
v_gene: TRBV27; CDR3aa: ASRRLADQFRNEQF
v_gene: TRBV6-1; CDR3aa: ASSDRLAGSYGRWNEQF
v_gene: TRBV6-6; CDR3aa: ASHTPKGGVADTQY
v_gene: TRBV12-3/TRBV12-4; CDR3aa: ASSLGGTELQH
v_gene: TRBV3-1/TRBV3-2; CDR3aa: ASSQAVRGFAEQY
v_gene: TRBV7-2; CDR3aa: ASSLAGGSTYEQY
v_gene: TRBV3-1/TRBV3-2; CDR3aa: ASSPGQFPTGTQY
v_gene: TRBV19; CDR3aa: ASSVQQGSDEQF
v_gene: TRBV2; CDR3aa: ASSRDSGYEQY
v_gene: TRBV11-2; CDR3aa: ASSLVTGGEGNEQY
v_gene: TRBV6-6; CDR3aa: ASSYSGGETQY
v_gene: TRBV4-1; CDR3aa: ASSQPTIGGNTEAF
v_gene: TRBV5-1; CDR3aa: ASTLMTGSTDTQY
v_gene: TRBV5-6; CDR3aa: ASSLGTGIHEQY
v_gene: TRBV7-3; CDR3aa: ASSPPGSETQY
v_gene: TRBV6-6; CDR3aa: ASDPGQPYEQY
v_gene: TRBV5-6; CDR3aa: ASSQRDSSYEQY
v_gene: TRBV4-1; CDR3aa: ASSPRQGPSSYEQY
v_gene: TRBV3-1/TRBV3-2; CDR3aa: ASSRRTISGANVLT
v_gene: TRBV4-1; CDR3aa: ASSQDQAGVGEQY
v_gene: TRBV5-1; CDR3aa: ASSLAGQVNGYEQY
v_gene: TRBV4-2; CDR3aa: ASSPGDRADGYT
v_gene: TRBV9; CDR3aa: ASSPRQGSNTEAF
v_gene: TRBV10-3; CDR3aa: AISESGQNPNEQF
v_gene: TRBV11-2; CDR3aa: ASTMTSGGFGDTQY
v_gene: TRBV12-5; CDR3aa: ASGPGFEETQY
v_gene: TRBV7-2; CDR3aa: ASSSLQNTQY
v_gene: TRBV6-5; CDR3aa: ASRPTGSTEAF
v_gene: TRBV4-3; CDR3aa: ASSQENQGPYGYT
v_gene: TRBV10-3; CDR3aa: AISESARLRGYT